This T cell receptor beta chain was recovered during a study of OX40 agonist ivuxolimab in advanced cancers. Background on the study: Among those treated, three patients had partial responses, one with hepatocellular carcinoma and two with cutaneous melanoma.

CDR3 size: 16 residues. V shed 1 base and J 3 bases; nucleotides not matched to a gene: 6. Germline CDR1 and CDR2: SGHVS and FNYEAQ. General observations from the study: The expanded peripheral T cells' antigen specificity was not determined.

The table came from immunoSEQ multiplex PCR; TCRdb's copy has only in-frame clones and leaves some out. The sample lists about 60,000 clones, almost 95% occurring once. Concerning this clone: Its antigen remains unknown.

The rearrangement links TRBV7-6 to TRBJ2-7; 10 bases agree with TRBD2. The sample in question was CD4+ or CD8+ T cells sorted from blood, obtained in a trial of the OX40 agonist ivuxolimab. The TCR was taken from an adult with an advanced solid tumor such as melanoma, head and neck, liver or kidney cancer. The CDR3 DNA reads TGTGCCAGCAGCTTAGAGGCTAGCGGGAGTGTCTACGAGCAGTACTTC. Translation: CASSLEASGSVYEQYF.